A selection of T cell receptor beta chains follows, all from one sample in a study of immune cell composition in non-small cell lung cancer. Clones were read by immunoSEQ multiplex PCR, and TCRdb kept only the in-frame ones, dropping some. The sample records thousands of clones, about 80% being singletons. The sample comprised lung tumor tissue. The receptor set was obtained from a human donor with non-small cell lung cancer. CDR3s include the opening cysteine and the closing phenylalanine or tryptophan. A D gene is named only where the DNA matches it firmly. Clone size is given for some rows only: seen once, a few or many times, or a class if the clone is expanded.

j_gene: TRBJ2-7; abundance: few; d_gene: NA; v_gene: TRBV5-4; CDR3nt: TGTGCCAGCAGCTTGGACAGGGTCTACGAGCAGTACTTC; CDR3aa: CASSLDRVYEQYF
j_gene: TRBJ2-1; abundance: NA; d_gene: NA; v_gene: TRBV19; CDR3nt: TGTGCCAGTAGTATAGAGGGAGGTGAGCAGTTCTTC; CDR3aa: CASSIEGGEQFF
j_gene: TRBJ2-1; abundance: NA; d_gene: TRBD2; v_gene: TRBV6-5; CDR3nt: TGTGCCAGCAGTTTCACTAGCGGGGGTTACAATGAGCAGTTCTTC; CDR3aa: CASSFTSGGYNEQFF
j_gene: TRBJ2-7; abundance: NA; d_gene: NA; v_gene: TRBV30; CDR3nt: TGTGCCGCCAGGTACTCGGTGGGCGAGCAGTACTTC; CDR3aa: CAARYSVGEQYF
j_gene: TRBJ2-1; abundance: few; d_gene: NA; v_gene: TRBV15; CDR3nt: TGTGCCACCAGCAGAGATCCTCTCGATGAGCAGTTCTTC; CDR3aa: CATSRDPLDEQFF
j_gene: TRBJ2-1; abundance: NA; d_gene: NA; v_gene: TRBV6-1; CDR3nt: TGTGCCAGCAGTGGGACATGGACCGGAGGGAATGAGCAGTTCTTC; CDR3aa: CASSGTWTGGNEQFF
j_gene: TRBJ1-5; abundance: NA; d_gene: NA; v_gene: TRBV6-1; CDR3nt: TGTGCCAGCAGTGATCCAGGTGGGTTCCAGCCCCAGCATTTT; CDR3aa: CASSDPGGFQPQHF
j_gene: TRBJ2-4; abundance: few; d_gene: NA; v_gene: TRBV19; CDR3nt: TGTGCCAGTAGGGGGGCGGTCCTGGGGAACATTCAGTACTTC; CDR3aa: CASRGAVLGNIQYF
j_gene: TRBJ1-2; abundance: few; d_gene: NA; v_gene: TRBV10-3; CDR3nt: TGTGCCATCAGTGAGCGAACCTTCCAGGGGATGTATTACCGCCATGGCTACACCTTC; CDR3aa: CAISERTFQGMYYRHGYTF
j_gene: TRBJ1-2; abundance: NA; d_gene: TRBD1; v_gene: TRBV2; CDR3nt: TGTGCCAGCAGTAAGGAAGGGGACAGCTATGGCTACACCTTC; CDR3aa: CASSKEGDSYGYTF
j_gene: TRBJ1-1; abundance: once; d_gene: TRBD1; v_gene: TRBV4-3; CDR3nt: TGCGCCAGCAGCCAAGAGGGGACAGATATGAACACTGAAGCTTTCTTT; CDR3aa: CASSQEGTDMNTEAFF
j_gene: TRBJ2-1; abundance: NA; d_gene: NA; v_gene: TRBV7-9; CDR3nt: TGTGCCAGCAGCTTAGAGGCGGGTGCCCCGATCTTC; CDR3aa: CASSLEAGAPIF
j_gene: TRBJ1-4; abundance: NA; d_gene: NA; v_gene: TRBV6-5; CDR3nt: TGTGCCAGCAGTTACGAGTACAGGTCGGCTAATGAAAAACTGTTTTTT; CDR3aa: CASSYEYRSANEKLFF
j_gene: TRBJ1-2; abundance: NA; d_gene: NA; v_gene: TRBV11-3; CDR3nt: TGTGCCAGCAGCTTACGGGGGGTGAACTATGGCTACACCTTC; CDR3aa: CASSLRGVNYGYTF
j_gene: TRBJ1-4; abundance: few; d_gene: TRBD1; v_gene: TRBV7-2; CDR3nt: TGTGCCAGCAGCTTCCCGGGACAGGGTCCTGAAAAACTGTTTTTT; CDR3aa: CASSFPGQGPEKLFF
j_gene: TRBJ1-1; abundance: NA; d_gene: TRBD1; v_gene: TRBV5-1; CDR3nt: TGCGCCAGCAGCTCGGGACAGACGAACACTGAAGCTTTCTTT; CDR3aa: CASSSGQTNTEAFF
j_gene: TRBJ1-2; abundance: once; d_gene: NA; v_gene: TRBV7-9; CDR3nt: TGTGCCAGCAGCTTAGAGTCGCACTATGGCTACACCTTC; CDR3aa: CASSLESHYGYTF
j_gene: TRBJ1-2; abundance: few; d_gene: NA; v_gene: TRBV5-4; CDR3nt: TGTGCCAGCAGCTTGAGAGGGGCCACTAACTATGGCTACACCTTC; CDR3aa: CASSLRGATNYGYTF
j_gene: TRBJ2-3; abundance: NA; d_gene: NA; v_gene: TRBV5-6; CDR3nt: TGTGCCAGCAGATATTGGGATATTAGGACAGATACGCAGTATTTT; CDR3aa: CASRYWDIRTDTQYF
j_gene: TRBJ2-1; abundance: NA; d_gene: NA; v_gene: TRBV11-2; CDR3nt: TGTGCCAGCAGCGCGGGACTGGTTTCGTGGCAGTTCTTC; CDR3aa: CASSAGLVSWQFF
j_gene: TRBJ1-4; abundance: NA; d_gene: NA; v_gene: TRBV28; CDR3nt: TGTGCCAGCAGCCCCCCGGGGGCCGGCGAAAAACTGTTTTTT; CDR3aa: CASSPPGAGEKLFF
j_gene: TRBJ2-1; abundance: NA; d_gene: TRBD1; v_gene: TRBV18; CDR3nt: TGTGCCAGCTCACTTAACAGGGGTTCCTACAATGAGCAGTTCTTC; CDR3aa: CASSLNRGSYNEQFF
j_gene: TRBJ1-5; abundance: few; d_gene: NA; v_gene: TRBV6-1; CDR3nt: TGTGCCAGCAGTGAACTTGGAGTCATCTCGAACAATCAGCCCCAGCATTTT; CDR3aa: CASSELGVISNNQPQHF
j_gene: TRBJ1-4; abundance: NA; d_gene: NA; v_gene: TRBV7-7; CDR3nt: TGTGCTAGCAGCTTAGGAGGGGGGAATAATGAAAAACTGTTTTTT; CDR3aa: CASSLGGGNNEKLFF
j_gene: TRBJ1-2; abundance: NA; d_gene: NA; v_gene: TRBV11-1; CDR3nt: TGTGCCAGCAGCTACGGACAGAACTCTAACTATGGCTACACCTTC; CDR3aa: CASSYGQNSNYGYTF
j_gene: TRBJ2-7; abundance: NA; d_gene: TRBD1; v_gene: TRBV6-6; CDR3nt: TGTGCCAGCAGTACCTCTAAGGACAGGGGAATATACGAGCAGTACTTC; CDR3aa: CASSTSKDRGIYEQYF
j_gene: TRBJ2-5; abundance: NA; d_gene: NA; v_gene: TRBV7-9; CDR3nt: TGTGCCAGCAGCTTCGCGGGTGAGCAGTACTTC; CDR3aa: CASSFAGEQYF
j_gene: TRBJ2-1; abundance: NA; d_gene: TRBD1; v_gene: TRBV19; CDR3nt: TGTGCCAGCAGCCGGGACAGGGGACACAATGAGCAGTTCTTC; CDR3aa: CASSRDRGHNEQFF